This T cell receptor beta chain was found in a study of cytomegalovirus exposure and HLA in healthy donors (dated by TCRdb to 2015 to 2018). Concerning the study at large: An earlier analysis of roughly 500 of the donors reported 250 to 300 Gb of sequence data and around 110 million unique TCR beta sequences from 150 million to 200 million T cells. The study aimed to test whether signatures of past pathogen exposure could be identified by cataloging public T cell receptors. In the later analysis, no new phenotypic data were used to find candidate immune exposures; instead, reliance was placed on TCR beta sequences and their occurrence across donors. Around 320 gigabases of sequencing data and 70 million to 85 million unique TCR sequences were included in an early release covering over 600 HLA-typed donors. Class I and class II HLA loci were covered by the typing at four-digit resolution. The number of typed donors differed by locus: roughly 629-640 for A, B, C, DRB1 and DQB1; some 500 for DQA1; around 580 for DPA1; and 450 to 480 for DPB1. Every discovery cohort repertoire had been produced on one sequencing platform. Donor age, sex, ethnicity and CMV serostatus were collected together with the repertoire data. The study used immunosequencing to profile the T cell repertoires of 666 subjects and linked those repertoires to cytomegalovirus serostatus. To predict cytomegalovirus infection status, the study combined high-throughput TCR immunosequencing, statistical association of individual TCRs with disease status, and machine learning. An earlier analysis of around 540 of the donors applied high-throughput TCR beta sequencing to assess whether each TCR beta V gene segment acted as functional or pseudogenic. Because of strong linkage in the cohort, a few DR-DQ haplotypes were treated as single units for association and clustering. In a later genetic analysis, genome-wide SNP genotypes for about three fifths of the 666 donors were used, and that subset was treated as a discovery cohort. Along with the approximately 700-subject first cohort, a separate validation cohort of 120 different subjects was used. Of the 300 to 500 genotyped donors, 75% to 85% were placed in the genetic ancestry cluster associated with self-reported Caucasian donors. A later analysis re-analyzed previously published TCR beta repertoires from 666 donors and added high-resolution HLA genotyping to study TCR occurrence patterns. On average, 235,054 unique TCR beta nucleotide sequences were sequenced per donor among some 420 genotyped donors of the cohort, with roughly 19% of those sequences being non-productive. What the work shows at the level of the full study, not this receptor alone: V-gene and J-gene trimming of TCR beta chains was associated with a missense DCLRE1C variant in a later genetic analysis, and the association was replicated in an independent cohort. According to a later genetic analysis, donors in an Asian-associated ancestry cluster had fewer N-insertions in productive TCRs than the approximately 610-donor mean. Most TCR sequences were seen in very few donors, while some public TCRs were found in many individuals. Because HLA typing was unavailable for some donors at each locus, only the typed subset was used in association tests. Because counts were too low, seventeen rarely observed V segments, including chromosome 9 orphons, were left out of the earlier analysis of 587 of the donors. Sequencing depth was assumed to be roughly uniform across donors in the presence/absence analyses, though that assumption may not hold. The study listed approximately 150 TCR beta chains as associated with cytomegalovirus. According to a later analysis, most CMV-associated TCR beta chains appeared to be HLA-restricted, and the HLA associations seemed to be driven largely by CMV exposure. In an earlier analysis of fewer than 700 of the donors, most TCR beta V segments appeared in productive rearrangements about 87% or about 30% of the time, broadly matching IMGT annotations. In a later analysis, the rate of TCR association differed among HLA loci, with DRB1 alleles having the most associated TCRs and HLA-C alleles having the fewest. A later analysis reported that several top co-occurrence clusters appeared linked to parvovirus B19, influenza, CMV and Epstein-Barr virus. The authors suggested that the approach could potentially be extended to other disease states and immunological phenotypes. The cohort was sequenced for TCR beta chains only, and without alpha or paired-chain data the features that could be detected were limited. A few of the identified cytomegalovirus-associated TCR beta chains were confirmed in vitro to be specific for cytomegalovirus antigens. The only immune exposure information available for the cohort was CMV serostatus. The sequencing pipeline was judged likely to have produced a cluster of highly shared sequence variants as a technical artifact. In a later analysis, HLA-associated TCR beta chains were found to be more clonally expanded and to have lower generation probabilities than equally common non-associated chains. In both the original and validation cohorts, the classifier was reported to diagnose cytomegalovirus status with high specificity and sensitivity. Strong co-occurrence of HLA alleles, especially DR and DQ, made assigning TCR associations to individual alleles difficult. A further reported finding was that TCR beta sequences accurately predicted the HLA-A and HLA-B alleles for most subjects in the first cohort. Some IMGT-functional V segments, including TRBV6-2 and TRBV6-3, could not be told apart with the 87-base-pair reads, so those segments were excluded. Correlated functional status among segregating V segments might be attributable to linkage disequilibrium, but an unknown experimental factor could not be ruled out. A later analysis associated 15,000 to 20,000 TCR beta sequences with specific HLA alleles at a false discovery rate of 0.05.

In this sample, this clone turned up a few times. This clone's antigen is unknown. Base-call qualities are not available, and no considerably larger clone is one nucleotide away. The germline V gene sets CDR1 to SGHRS and CDR2 to YFSETQ. V lost 4 bases and J lost 6 bases, and the count of bases not matched to a germline gene is 11. The CDR3 has 15 amino acids, counting the end cysteine and phenylalanine. Only the CDR3 portion is preserved as DNA: 45 bases, with reading frame beginning at the first base. The cohort consisted of more than 650 healthy bone marrow donors. At the time of sampling, all cohort members were nominally healthy, though unrecorded immune exposures were likely present. The donor tested CMV seronegative and was one of the 352 seronegative cohort members. A peripheral blood sample was collected from each donor, and TCR beta sequencing was performed on peripheral blood mononuclear cells. Genomic DNA extraction from the blood cell samples was performed with the Qiagen DNeasy Blood Extraction Kit.

Libraries came from the immunoSEQ multiplex PCR assay. For the multiplex PCR, a mixture combining 60 forward primers for TCR Vbeta segments and 13 reverse primers for TCR Jbeta segments was used. The CDR3 region of rearranged TCR beta genes was amplified from genomic DNA with a multiplex PCR assay. Amplified TCR beta libraries were sequenced as 87-base-pair reads on the Illumina HiSeq System. Per the original workflow: A later analysis counted some 80 million unique TCR beta chains across the 666 repertoires, and about 10 million of these chains were shared by at least two donors. To remove PCR and sequencing errors, raw reads were error-corrected and collapsed into unique sequences using a nearest-neighbor algorithm that merged closely related sequences. V, D and J gene segments were assigned by aligning CDR3 sequences to IMGT reference sequences. For a sequence to be retained, at least a six-nucleotide match to both a V gene segment and a J gene segment was required. Rearrangements were classified as productive when the CDR3 lacked stop codons and remained in frame with V and J, and all other rearrangements were classified as non-productive. CDR3 was defined according to IMGT convention as the region running from the second conserved V-encoded cysteine to the conserved J-encoded phenylalanine. In an earlier analysis of around 600 of the donors, sequences lacking an unambiguous match to a single V gene segment were excluded. An earlier analysis of about 600 of the donors called V segments functional above 56.7% productive rearrangements and segregating when the between-donor standard deviation exceeded 5%. To diagnose cytomegalovirus status from the catalog of TCR beta chain sequences, a statistical classification framework was built. In a later analysis, V and J genes were assigned by comparing TCR nucleotide sequences against IMGT/GENE-DB human TR gene sequences. Using the TCRdist pipeline, a later analysis assigned CDR3 sequences along with most-parsimonious VDJ recombination scenarios. In a later analysis, each TCR beta chain was defined by its CDR3 amino acid sequence together with its V-gene family, and reads lacking a unique V-gene family were excluded. In a later analysis, approximately 640 highly shared, low-generation-probability nucleotide sequences were removed to address suspected cross-contamination and a sequencing artifact. In a later analysis, a clonal expansion index was calculated for each public chain from normalized within-repertoire ranks of inferred template counts. Generation probabilities in a later analysis came from a VDJ recombination model fitted to out-of-frame rearrangements, and those results were checked against IGoR. Hypergeometric tests were used in a later analysis to score TCR-TCR, TCR-HLA and TCR-CMV co-occurrence, with a repertoire-size bias correction applied to the TCR pairs. In a later analysis, false discovery rates were estimated by permuting HLA or CMV assignments 20 times. In a later analysis, co-occurring TCRs were grouped with DBSCAN, and TCRdist sequence similarity was added when clustering was performed within HLA-allele-positive subsets. Repertoires with fewer than 30,000 or more than 120,000 public chains, plus five repertoires with anomalous nucleotide sharing, were excluded from co-occurrence clustering. In its TCRdb copy, this immuneACCESS table keeps in-frame sequences only and misses some clones. Where compared with another copy, unresolved V genes explain less than half of these, and the others have no known cause. V and J calls and clone size are given by that table; D and trimming were obtained from the DNA. This sample is represented by about 200,000 clones; more than 60% of them were singletons. The ten largest clones add up to 1.5% to 2% of the sample.

Recombination connected TRBV5-1 to TRBJ2-7; 9 middle bases align to TRBD1. This receptor was obtained from a man between 45 and 60 years old in good health and CMV-seronegative. Sequencing was performed on PBMCs. Here the CDR3 is given as CASSVAGDRALEQYF. The DNA sequence is as follows: TGCGCCAGCAGCGTGGCTGGGGACAGGGCTCTCGAGCAGTACTTC.